This T cell receptor beta chain appears in the sequencing data of a study of identical twins. Study conclusions and caveats: In monozygotic twins, models underestimated the sharing of out-of-frame TCR alpha.

TCRdb passed the 5' RACE reads through MiXCR, listing each CDR3 protein once. Here the sample spans some 710,000 distinct CDR3 sequences, over 5% being singletons. From germline, CDR1 is SQVTM and CDR2 ANQGSEA. This CDR3 is 14 amino acids long. Trimming pared 6 bases from V and 3 bases from J, leaving 15 bases between. As for this clonotype: Its antigen is undetermined.

This TCR was sampled from a man between 18 and 35 years old in good health. V is TRBV29-1 and J is TRBJ2-1; tentatively, D is TRBD2 (5 bases). Input material: naive T cells sorted from blood. The CDR3 bases are TGCAGCGTCAGGACTCACTCCGACTACAATGAGCAGTTCTTC. Translation: CSVRTHSDYNEQFF.